The clone carrying this T cell receptor (beta chain) came up once. With 3 bases removed from V and 7 bases from J, the gap between germline ends came to 18 bases. The CDR3 loop spans 15 amino acids. CDR1 is MNHEY and CDR2 is SMNVEV in the germline V gene (reference sequence). This record belongs to a study of blood T cell repertoires in COVID-19. Authors' methods: Amplification with reference gene primers provided the estimates of nucleated cell counts. Generated by immunoSEQ multiplex PCR, the TCRdb table keeps only in-frame clones and is missing some. The V and J calls and the clone size are those of that table, but D and trimming were determined from the DNA. The sample has under 150,000 clones; 70% to 85% are singletons.

J is TRBJ1-2 and V is TRBV27, with TRBD1 as a possible D gene (6 bases). The sample comprised peripheral blood. The origin of this receptor is a man aged 70 or older with active or convalescent COVID-19. In DNA, the CDR3 is TGTGCCAGCAGTTTTCTCGGACAGAGTTTGGGTGGCTACACCTTC. As protein: CASSFLGQSLGGYTF.